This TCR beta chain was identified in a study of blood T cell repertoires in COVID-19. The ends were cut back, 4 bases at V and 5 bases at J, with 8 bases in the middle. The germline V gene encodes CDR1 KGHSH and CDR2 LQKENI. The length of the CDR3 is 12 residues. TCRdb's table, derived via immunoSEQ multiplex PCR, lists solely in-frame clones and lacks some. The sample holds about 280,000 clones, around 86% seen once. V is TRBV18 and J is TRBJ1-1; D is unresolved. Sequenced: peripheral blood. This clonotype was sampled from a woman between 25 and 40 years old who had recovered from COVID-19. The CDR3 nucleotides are TGTGCCAGCTCACTGGTAGTTACTGAAGCTTTCTTT. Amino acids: CASSLVVTEAFF. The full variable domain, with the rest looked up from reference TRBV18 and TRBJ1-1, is NAGVMQNPRHLVRRRGQEARLRCSPMKGHSHVYWYRQLPEEGLKFMVYLQKENIIDESGMPKERFSAEFPKEGPSILRIQQVVRGDSAAYFCASSLVVTEAFFGQGTRLTVV.